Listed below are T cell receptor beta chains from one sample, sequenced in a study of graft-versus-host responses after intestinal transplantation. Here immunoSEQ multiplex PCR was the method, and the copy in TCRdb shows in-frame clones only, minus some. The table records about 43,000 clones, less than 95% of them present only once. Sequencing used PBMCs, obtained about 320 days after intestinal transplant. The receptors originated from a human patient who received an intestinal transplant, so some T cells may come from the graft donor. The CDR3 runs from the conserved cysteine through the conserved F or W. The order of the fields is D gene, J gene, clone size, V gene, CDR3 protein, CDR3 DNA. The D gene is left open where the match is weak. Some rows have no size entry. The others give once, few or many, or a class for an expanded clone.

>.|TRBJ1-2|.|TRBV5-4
CASSSEVGVAHNYGYTF
TGTGCCAGCAGTTCGGAGGTAGGGGTGGCACATAACTATGGCTACACCTTC
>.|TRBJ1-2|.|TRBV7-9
CASSLVMRDGYTF
TGTGCCAGCAGCTTAGTGATGAGGGATGGCTACACCTTC
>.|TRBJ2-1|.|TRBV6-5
CVVEGGQFF
TGTGTCGTGGAGGGAGGGCAGTTCTTC
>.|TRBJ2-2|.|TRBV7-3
CASSLALQGTGELFF
TGTGCCAGCAGCCTGGCCTTACAGGGAACCGGGGAGCTGTTTTTT
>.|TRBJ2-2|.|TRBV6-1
CASSEAAGTVRPGELFF
TGTGCCAGCAGTGAAGCAGCGGGGACAGTTAGGCCCGGGGAGCTGTTTTTT
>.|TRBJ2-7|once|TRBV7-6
CASSPGGTTLYEQYF
TGTGCCAGCAGTCCTGGCGGGACGACATTGTACGAGCAGTACTTC
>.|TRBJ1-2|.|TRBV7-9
CASSSPPGYGYTF
TGTGCCAGCAGCTCCCCACCGGGCTATGGCTACACCTTC
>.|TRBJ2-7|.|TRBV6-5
CASREVGYEQYF
TGTGCCAGCAGGGAGGTGGGCTACGAGCAGTACTTC
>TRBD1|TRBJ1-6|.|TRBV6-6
CASSLDRNNSPLHF
TGTGCCAGCAGTTTGGACAGGAATAATTCACCCCTCCACTTT
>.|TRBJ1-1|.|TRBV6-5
CASSARTTEAFF
TGTGCCAGCAGCGCTCGGACCACTGAAGCTTTCTTT
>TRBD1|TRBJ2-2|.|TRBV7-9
CASSPDGTARTGELFF
TGTGCCAGCAGCCCCGACGGGACAGCGAGGACCGGGGAGCTGTTTTTT
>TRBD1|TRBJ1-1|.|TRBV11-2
CASSLGQGDTEAFF
TGTGCCAGCAGCTTAGGACAGGGCGACACTGAAGCTTTCTTT
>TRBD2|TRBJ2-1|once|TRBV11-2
CASSVSGSSYNEQFF
TGTGCCAGCAGCGTCAGCGGGAGTTCCTACAATGAGCAGTTCTTC
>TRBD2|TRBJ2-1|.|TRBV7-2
CASSQGTSAYNEQFF
TGTGCCAGCAGCCAGGGGACTAGCGCTTACAATGAGCAGTTCTTC
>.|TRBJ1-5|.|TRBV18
CASSPAGNQPQHF
TGTGCCAGCTCACCGGCCGGAAATCAGCCCCAGCATTTT
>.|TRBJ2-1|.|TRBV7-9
CASSLFHEQFF
TGTGCCAGCAGCTTATTCCATGAGCAGTTCTTC
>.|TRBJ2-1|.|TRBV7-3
CASSLFAGSYNEQFF
TGTGCCAGCAGCTTATTTGCGGGTTCCTACAATGAGCAGTTCTTC